These 4 T cell receptor beta chains were sequenced from one sample in a study of CD8+ T cells in alopecia areata. Extracted from the samples, RNA was reverse transcribed into cDNA to serve as the sequencing template. Using immunoSEQ multiplex PCR, the repertoire was profiled, and TCRdb retains in-frame clones only, with some absent. This sample has 110,000 to 150,000 clones, with about 86% found just once. Treatment indicated: oral pan-JAK inhibitor, 5-10 mg twice daily. This specimen was CD8+ T cells sorted from blood, taken at week 4, from a patient treated with tofacitinib. The origin of the receptors is a human donor with alopecia areata.

CDR3 sequence (DNA): TGTGCCAGGACCCGGGAAAGCACAGATACGCAGTATTTT. This sequence encodes CARTRESTDTQYF. The chain couples TRBV2 to TRBJ2-3, with D possibly TRBD2 on 5 matching bases. In germline, CDR1 is SNHLY, CDR2 FYNNEI. V lost 9 bases and J lost 0, with 10 bases in between. This CDR3 spans 13 amino acids.

This sequence joins TRBV7-9 and TRBJ2-7; 12 nucleotides line up with TRBD1. The V gene's germline CDR1 is SEHNR and CDR2 FQNEAQ (reference sequence). The length of the CDR3 is 15 residues. The V and J ends lost 5 bases and 5 bases, in that order; junction bases with no gene match: 7. CDR3 sequence (DNA): TGTGCCAGCAGCGGGGACAGGGGGCAACCCCACGAGCAGTACTTC. Its protein product is CASSGDRGQPHEQYF.

A word on this clone: The sample carries other DNA sequences with the same CDR3. V gene TRBV27 combines with J gene TRBJ2-1; D possibly corresponds to TRBD2 (6 bases). Germline CDR1 and CDR2: MNHEY and SMNVEV (reference sequence). The CDR3 is 14 residues long. Trimming shortened V by 3 bases and J by 3 bases, and 9 bases separated the two germline ends. CDR3 loop: CASSLGTGYNEQFF. CDR3 coding DNA: TGTGCCAGCAGTTTGGGGACTGGCTACAATGAGCAGTTCTTC.

For this clone: At one of its ends the junction is not consistent with the germline gene, which may arise from a read error. This chain connects TRBV27 to TRBJ2-2; maybe TRBD2 (5 bases). The CDR3 is 12 residues long. CDR1 and CDR2 (germline): MNHEY, SMNVEV (reference sequence). The CDR3 coding sequence is TGTGCCAGCAGTCACCCGACCGGGAAGCTGTTTTTT. It yields the protein CASSHPTGKLFF.